Here is one TCR beta chain with its context. The antigen is not known. This specimen belongs to a study of high-grade serous ovarian cancer treatment subgroups. The table came from immunoSEQ multiplex PCR; TCRdb's copy has only in-frame clones and leaves some out. The table has about 10,000 clones, around 68% seen once. Tumor samples were taken before definitive surgery or chemotherapy. Notes on the study in general: Repertoire similarity ranged roughly 0.1 to 0.85 between tumors of one patient. Bulk tumor TCR sequencing gave no spatial information.

This receptor was taken from a human donor with high-grade serous ovarian cancer. Sequenced sample: tumor tissue.

CDR3 loop: CASKERWGMIDTQYF. The CDR3, as DNA: TGTGCCAGCAAAGAAAGGTGGGGGATGATCGATACGCAGTATTTT. This sequence joins TRBV2 and TRBJ2-3; D might be TRBD1 or TRBD2, each matching 5 bases. The CDR3 is made up of 15 amino acids. Trimming left V 7 bases short and J 6 bases short, with 20 bases between. Germline CDR1 is SNHLY and CDR2 is FYNNEI.